This T cell receptor (beta chain) was observed in a study of identical twins. Points from the study as a whole: Modelling underestimated the level of out-of-frame TCR alpha sharing observed in monozygotic twins.

This clonotype showed up many times. The target antigen is unknown. Germline values: CDR1 SGHRS, CDR2 YFSETQ. V lost 0 bases to trimming and J lost 7 bases, with 11 bases between them. This CDR3 has 14 residues. After template switching added a universal primer site, the resulting cDNA carried unique molecular identifiers. TCRdb fed the 5' RACE reads into MiXCR, producing one record per CDR3 protein. This repertoire shows about 660,000 distinct CDR3 sequences, 8.5% to 9% found once; its top ten account for 0.98%. These same records also appear under a second study, on yellow fever vaccine responses in identical twins. That study reports: Convergence reportedly seemed to mark part of the twins' vaccine T cell response, with personalization marking the rest.

The sequenced material came from PBMCs. The receptor was derived from a woman between 18 and 29 years old in good health. The chain is built from TRBV5-1 and TRBJ1-5, with a tentative D call TRBD1 (6 bases). The DNA for the CDR3 is TGCGCCAGCAGCTTGGTGGGGGGCGACCAGCCCCAGCATTTT. This translates into CASSLVGGDQPQHF.